A single T cell receptor beta chain is shown here with its context. Its antigen remains unidentified. The CDR3 is 15 amino acids. V dropped 2 bases and J dropped 9; count of bases not matched to a gene: 10. Germline V CDR1 and CDR2: MNHEY, SMNVEV (reference sequence). This sample was taken from a study of shared clonotypes between healthy human individuals. CD45RO-negative CD8 cells positively selected for CCR7 made up the naive population, which excluded terminally differentiated effector memory CD45RA+ cells. Study results and caveats: In a few donors, around 5.5% of naive CD4 clonotypes appeared in common. Rarefaction indicated that sorted-subset sequencing remained incomplete although depth was large. What naive subsets generally showed was a larger estimated richness than memory subsets showed.

Tens of thousands of T cell genomes (roughly 0.2 ug DNA) went into each sorted-subset replicate. The method was immunoSEQ multiplex PCR; TCRdb's version includes in-frame clones alone and lacks a portion of them. The data contain about 2 million clones, approximately 94% of them singletons. This chain links TRBV27 with TRBJ2-7, with TRBD2 matching 10 bases. The sequencing input was naive CD8+ T cells sorted from blood. This TCR was recovered from a young man in good health. DNA of the CDR3: TGTGCCAGCAGTTTAGGAGCGGGGGGGCTCGTAGGGCAGTACTTC. This sequence encodes CASSLGAGGLVGQYF.